The 32 T cell receptor beta chains in this list originate from one sample, sequenced in a study of cytomegalovirus exposure and HLA in healthy donors. Use of 60 Vbeta and 13 Jbeta primers characterized the PCR. Only in-frame clones appear in the TCRdb table, and some are missing; sequencing was by immunoSEQ multiplex PCR. The sample has roughly 190,000 clones; more than 75% are singletons. The sample taken for sequencing was PBMCs. The receptor set was obtained from a man aged 25-40 years in good health and CMV-seronegative.

V and J are TRBV10-1 and TRBJ1-4, with no clear D. The CDR3 is made up of 13 amino acids. V was trimmed by 3 bases and J by 8 bases, leaving 10 bases between them. From germline, CDR1 is WNHNN and CDR2 SYGVQD (reference sequence). DNA for the CDR3: TGCGCCAGCAGTGAAACAGCCCAGGAAAAACTGTTTTTT. Translated, it gives CASSETAQEKLFF.

This chain joins TRBV7-2 and TRBJ2-3, with TRBD2 identical over 13 bases. Trimming took 6 bases from V and 12 from J; bases not matched to a gene: 21. The CDR3 is 18 residues long. Germline V gene lookup returns CDR1 SGHTA and CDR2 FQGNSA. In DNA, the CDR3 is TGTGCCAGCAGAAAAGACGGACTAGCGGGGGCCATGCAGGATCTCCAGTATTTT. Protein product: CASRKDGLAGAMQDLQYF. Using reference TRBV7-2 and TRBJ2-3 for the parts outside the CDR3, the full variable domain is GAGVSQSPSNKVTEKGKDVELRCDPISGHTALYWYRQSLGQGLEFLIYFQGNSAPDKSGLPSDRFSAERTGGSVSTLTIQRTQQEDSAVYLCASRKDGLAGAMQDLQYFGPGTRLTVL.

The chain uses TRBV5-1 and TRBJ2-5, with D possibly being TRBD2 (5 bases). CDR3 length: 17 residues. V was pared by 0 bases and J by 3 bases, with 18 bases between. Per the germline V gene, CDR1 is SGHRS and CDR2 is YFSETQ. CDR3 DNA sequence: TGCGCCAGCAGCTTGGGAGGGAGCGGCTCGACAAAAGAGACCCAGTACTTC. Translated, it gives CASSLGGSGSTKETQYF.

The chain combines TRBV9 with TRBJ1-5; D remains unclear. This CDR3 spans 14 amino acids. Trimming took 0 bases from V and 4 from J, leaving 8 bases between them. Germline V lookup: CDR1 SGDLS, CDR2 YYNGEE. CDR3 region: CASSVAAGNQPQHF. CDR3 coding DNA: TGTGCCAGCAGCGTAGCGGCGGGAAATCAGCCCCAGCATTTT.

To note about this clone: One end of the junction varies from germline; a read error may be responsible. The gene calls are TRBV6-1 and TRBJ1-1; no firm D call. The CDR3 totals 11 residues. Germline CDR1 and CDR2: MNHNS and SASEGT. The CDR3: CVADGNTEAFF. The CDR3 DNA reads TGCGTAGCCGACGGGAACACTGAAGCTTTCTTT.

This sequence joins TRBV6-1 and TRBJ2-5, with 12 bases lining up with TRBD1. The CDR3 covers 15 residues. The germline V gene has CDR1 MNHNS and CDR2 SASEGT. V was clipped by 4 bases and J by 5 bases; unmatched bases: 5. The CDR3 region has the DNA TGTGCCAGCAGTGGAGGGACAGGGGGCTCGGAGACCCAGTACTTC. This translates into CASSGGTGGSETQYF.

This clone appeared once. The chain carries TRBV4-1 and TRBJ1-1, with 8 bases aligning to TRBD1. With 1 base clipped from V and 1 base from J, the junction kept 5 bases outside the gene matches. CDR1 MGHRA and CDR2 YSYEKL come from the germline V gene. This CDR3 region has 16 residues. CDR3 nucleotides: TGCGCCAGCAGCCAAGGACGGACAGGGTGGAACACTGAAGCTTTCTTT. It is translated as CASSQGRTGWNTEAFF.

Worth noting for this clone: The CDR3 ends on some other residue instead of the conserved phenylalanine or tryptophan, so this is likely a read error. The limits of the CDR3 on the DNA are not certain, so only TCRdb's listed CDR3 is given. V is TRBV21-1 and J is TRBJ1-2; the table gives TRBD1 as D, unverified against the DNA. TRBV21-1 is a pseudogene segment. The CDR3 numbers 9 amino acids, ends counted. The CDR3 sequence is CASSKGAAG.

The chain links TRBV18 to TRBJ2-2, with a tentative D call TRBD2 (6 bases). CDR3 length: 15 residues. Germline loops: CDR1 KGHSH, CDR2 LQKENI. V was clipped by 0 bases and J by 6 bases, with 11 bases between them. The CDR3, as DNA: TGTGCCAGCTCACCACCCTCAGGACTACCCGGGGAGCTGTTTTTT. It specifies CASSPPSGLPGELFF.

The chain is built from TRBV19 and TRBJ1-3; 7 bases map to TRBD1. V lost 4 bases, J lost 1 base, and 4 bases stayed unmatched. The germline V gene has CDR1 LNHDA and CDR2 SQIVND (reference sequence). The CDR3 sequence is 15 residues long. The CDR3 DNA sequence: TGTGCCAGTAGTACAGACAGGGTATCTGGAAACACCATATATTTT. It codes for CASSTDRVSGNTIYF.

This chain connects TRBV28 to TRBJ2-7; TRBD1 matches 10 bases. Germline V gene lookup returns CDR1 MDHEN and CDR2 SYDVKM. Losses at the gene ends were 3 bases for V and 7 bases for J; bases not matched to a gene: 12. The CDR3 contains 16 residues. The CDR3: CASSFQSGTGEVEQYF. In DNA, the CDR3 is TGTGCCAGCAGTTTCCAGTCCGGGACAGGGGAAGTGGAGCAGTACTTC.

This chain links TRBV5-1 with TRBJ2-2, with 14 nucleotides matching TRBD2. The CDR3 spans 15 residues. The V gene end was trimmed by 9 bases and the J gene end by 6 bases; junction bases not matched to a gene: 7. Germline loops: CDR1 SGHRS, CDR2 YFSETQ. The CDR3 here is CATQGLAGASGELFF. CDR3 coding DNA: TGCGCCACCCAGGGACTAGCGGGAGCCTCCGGGGAGCTGTTTTTT. Using reference TRBV5-1 and TRBJ2-2 for the parts outside the CDR3, the full variable domain is KAGVTQTPRYLIKTRGQQVTLSCSPISGHRSVSWYQQTPGQGLQFLFEYFSETQRNKGNFPGRFSGRQFSNSRSEMNVSTLELGDSALYLCATQGLAGASGELFFGEGSRLTVL.

The rearrangement links TRBV19 to TRBJ1-5, with D maybe TRBD1 (5 bases). CDR3 length: 13 amino acids. From germline, CDR1 is LNHDA and CDR2 SQIVND (reference sequence). CDR3: CASSDGTYQPQHF. CDR3 sequence (DNA): TGTGCAAGCTCGGACGGGACTTATCAGCCCCAGCATTTT.

The V call is TRBV4-3, the J call TRBJ1-4; D is unclear. Trimming shortened V by 0 bases and J by 4 bases, and 12 bases separated the two germline ends. CDR1 is LGHNA and CDR2 is YSLEER in the germline V gene. The CDR3 runs to 16 residues. CDR3: CASSQDTGSLNEKLFF. DNA for the CDR3: TGCGCCAGCAGCCAAGATACTGGGAGTCTTAATGAAAAACTGTTTTTT.

V and J are TRBV19 and TRBJ2-6, with D possibly being TRBD1 (6 bases). Between the trimmed V and J ends, which lost 2 bases and 1 base, there was a span of 12 bases. The CDR3 length is 17 residues. Per germline, CDR1 LNHDA and CDR2 SQIVND (reference sequence). In DNA form, the CDR3 reads TGTGCCAGTAGTATAAAGGCAGGGGCTTCTGGGGCCAACGTCCTGACTTTC. Protein sequence: CASSIKAGASGANVLTF.

This clone was detected a few times. The CDR3 spells CASSPAGTANTEAFF. The CDR3 DNA is TGTGCCAGCAGTCCCGCCGGGACAGCGAACACTGAAGCTTTCTTT. The chain recombines TRBV28 with TRBJ1-1; 7 bases fit TRBD1. The V segment lost 5 bases and the J segment 1 base; nucleotides outside the gene matches: 7. The germline V gene encodes CDR1 MDHEN and CDR2 SYDVKM. This CDR3 contains 15 residues.

V gene TRBV2 combines with J gene TRBJ2-7; D is perhaps TRBD1 (5 bases). CDR1 and CDR2 (germline): SNHLY, FYNNEI. This CDR3 is 14 amino acids long. The V gene lost 3 bases and the J gene lost 0 bases, with 9 bases spanning the gap. The CDR3 spells CASSEEQDSYEQYF. CDR3 nucleotides: TGTGCCAGCAGTGAGGAACAGGACTCCTACGAGCAGTACTTC.

The gene calls are TRBV5-4 and TRBJ2-3; 7 positions agree with TRBD2. The CDR3 is 14 residues long. The germline CDR1 and CDR2 sequences are SGHNT and YYREEE (reference sequence). Trimming took 2 bases from V and 4 from J; bases not matched to a gene: 4. The CDR3 sequence: CASSLLREADTQYF. In DNA form, the CDR3 reads TGTGCCAGCAGCTTACTCCGGGAGGCAGATACGCAGTATTTT.

V gene TRBV4-3 combines with J gene TRBJ2-7, with TRBD1 identical over 8 bases. Germline V gives CDR1 LGHNA, CDR2 YSLEER. V lost 1 base, J lost 2 bases, and 4 bases stayed unmatched. This CDR3 is built from 15 residues. CDR3 bases: TGCGCCAGCAGCCAAGCAGTCAGGGGGCCCTACGAGCAGTACTTC. It yields the protein CASSQAVRGPYEQYF.

This clone was detected a few times. The chain has TRBV5-4 and TRBJ2-1; 10 nucleotides align to TRBD2. This CDR3 region has 15 residues. V gave up 4 bases and J gave up 6 bases; unmatched junction bases: 7. The V gene's germline CDR1 is SGHNT and CDR2 YYREEE (reference sequence). The CDR3 DNA reads as TGTGCCAGCAGCCAAGAAGCGGGAGGGCCCAATGAGCAGTTCTTC. Protein: CASSQEAGGPNEQFF.

The gene calls are TRBV7-2 and TRBJ1-6; D is uncertain. With 5 bases removed from V and 8 bases from J, the gap between germline ends came to 16 bases. Germline CDR1 and CDR2: SGHTA and FQGNSA. The CDR3 consists of 15 residues. CDR3 amino acids: CASSRGGVRDSPLHF. The CDR3, as DNA: TGTGCCAGCAGCCGGGGTGGGGTTAGGGATTCACCCCTCCACTTT.

For this clone: This CDR3 is missing its conserved last phenylalanine or tryptophan, likely due to a read error. The V and J genes are TRBV5-6 and TRBJ2-7; TRBD1 matches 11 bases. With V trimmed by 4 bases and J by 5 bases, 5 bases remained unmatched. The CDR3 covers 14 residues. Germline-derived CDR1 and CDR2 are SGHDT and YYEEEE. DNA for the CDR3: TGTGCCAGCAGCATTGGACAGGGGGCGAACGAGCAGTACCTC. Its protein product is CASSIGQGANEQYL.

The chain uses TRBV27 and TRBJ2-7, with no clear D. From germline, CDR1 is MNHEY and CDR2 SMNVEV (reference sequence). Trimming took off 2 bases at V and 6 bases at J, with 11 bases between the two ends. The CDR3 spans 13 residues. The CDR3, as DNA: TGTGCCAGCAGTTTAGGCCTAGAGCGCGAGCAGTACTTC. Its protein is CASSLGLEREQYF.

The chain employs TRBV4-1 and TRBJ2-1, with TRBD2 matching over 12 bases. CDR3 length: 17 amino acids. Germline V gene sequence: CDR1 MGHRA, CDR2 YSYEKL. V shed 4 bases, J shed 0 bases, and the junction held 4 bases outside the gene matches. CDR3 region: CASSPSGGAGSYNEQFF. The CDR3 DNA follows: TGCGCCAGCAGCCCTAGCGGGGGGGCCGGCTCCTACAATGAGCAGTTCTTC.

Regarding this clone: One end of the junction does not line up with germline, which may come from a read error. The V and J genes are TRBV6-5 and TRBJ1-1, with a possible D match to TRBD1 (5 bases). CDR3 length: 13 amino acids. CDR1 is MNHEY and CDR2 is SVGAGI in the germline V gene. The CDR3 region has the DNA TGTGCCGGCAGGGCTTCCATGAACACTGAAGCTTTCTTT. It yields the protein CAGRASMNTEAFF.

This clone was picked up one time. This chain links TRBV19 with TRBJ2-7, with 9 bases fitting TRBD1. CDR3 length: 15 amino acids. V shed 5 bases and J 0 bases; nucleotides not matched to a gene: 5. Germline loops: CDR1 LNHDA, CDR2 SQIVND (reference sequence). The CDR3 nucleotides read TGTGCCAGTAGTGCGACGACAGGGGGCTCCTACGAGCAGTACTTC. Protein product: CASSATTGGSYEQYF.

The gene calls are TRBV28 and TRBJ1-1; tentatively, D is TRBD1 (6 bases). Germline loops: CDR1 MDHEN, CDR2 SYDVKM. The CDR3 length is 15 residues. The germline V and J ends were trimmed by 4 bases and 5 bases, with 17 bases remaining between them. The chain's CDR3 is CASSYMFGGRTEAFF. Written as DNA, the CDR3 is TGTGCCAGCAGTTACATGTTTGGGGGCAGGACTGAAGCTTTCTTT.

The V and J genes are TRBV9 and TRBJ2-5; possible D gene TRBD1, 5 bases. V lost 1 base, J lost 5 bases, and 12 bases lay in between. CDR1 is SGDLS and CDR2 is YYNGEE in the germline V gene. The CDR3 consists of 14 residues. The CDR3 loop is CASSVPGRDETQYF. The CDR3 region has the DNA TGTGCCAGCAGCGTACCCGGCAGGGATGAGACCCAGTACTTC.

The chain joins TRBV21-1 to TRBJ2-5; the table's D call TRBD2 went unverified against the DNA. TRBV21-1 is assigned pseudogene status. The CDR3 has 15 residues. The CDR3 DNA sequence: TGTGCCAGCAGGACTAGCGGGAGAGAGCAAGAGACCCAGTACTTC. Translated: CASRTSGREQETQYF.

CDR3 amino acids: CATSRGKGEGNTEAFF. In DNA, the CDR3 is TGTGCCACCAGCAGAGGCAAGGGGGAGGGAAACACTGAAGCTTTCTTT. J is TRBJ1-1 and V is TRBV15; perhaps TRBD1 as D (6 bases). CDR1 and CDR2 from the germline V gene are LNHNV and YYDKDF (reference sequence). The ends were cut back, 1 base at V and 2 bases at J, with 14 bases in the middle. There are 16 residues in the CDR3.

The V call is TRBV6-1, the J call TRBJ2-3, with D possibly TRBD1 on 5 matching bases. Germline V lookup: CDR1 MNHNS, CDR2 SASEGT. The CDR3 runs 14 residues. Trimming removed 7 bases from V and 6 bases from J, with 17 bases in between. In DNA, the CDR3 is TGTGCCAGCATCCCCTCATGGGGCGCGGATACGCAGTATTTT. Its translation is CASIPSWGADTQYF.

The V and J genes are TRBV6-1 and TRBJ1-1, with D unresolved. Germline assignment: CDR1 MNHNS and CDR2 SASEGT. The germline V and J ends were trimmed by 3 bases and 6 bases, with 20 bases remaining between them. CDR3 size: 16 residues. The CDR3, as DNA: TGTGCCAGCAGTGATATAATCCGAGGGCGAGGAGCTGAAGCTTTCTTT. Its translation is CASSDIIRGRGAEAFF.